The following is a TCR beta chain sequence with its context. Its antigen is still unknown. Base qualities were left out, and no much larger clone turns up one base away. The donors belonged to the validation cohort of over a hundred subjects, which was separate from the approximately 680-subject first cohort. This specimen comes from a study of cytomegalovirus exposure and HLA in healthy donors (dated 2017 in TCRdb). Background on the whole study: According to a later analysis, one platform produced both the roughly 120 validation repertoires and the 700 or so repertoires of the first cohort. The aim of the study was to test whether cataloging public T cell receptors could identify signatures of past pathogen exposure. A separate validation cohort of some 130 different subjects was used in addition to the roughly 670-subject first cohort. To predict cytomegalovirus infection status, the study combined high-throughput TCR immunosequencing, statistical association of individual TCRs with disease status, and machine learning.

The V and J ends are trimmed by 6 bases and 1 base, leaving 14 bases between them. CDR1 is given as SGHNT and CDR2 as YYREEE, both from the germline V gene (reference sequence). Its CDR3 holds 14 amino acids, cysteine through phenylalanine. The retained sequence is limited to the CDR3, 42 bases, with the frame set at the first base. Broad study findings and their caveats: Of the cluster scores, about 94% were above 0 in a later analysis, which found that TCRs clustered in the first cohort also tended to co-occur in the 120 validation repertoires. The authors suggested that the approach could potentially be extended to other disease states and immunological phenotypes. Across donors, most TCR sequences were observed very rarely, whereas some public TCRs were present in many individuals. A few of the identified cytomegalovirus-associated TCR beta chains were confirmed in vitro to be specific for cytomegalovirus antigens. In both the original and validation cohorts, the classifier was reported to diagnose cytomegalovirus status with high specificity and sensitivity. The study gave a list of about 170 TCR beta chains associated with cytomegalovirus. All 120 or so repertoires were used to score co-occurrence in the validation cohort in a later analysis, because that analysis had no HLA typing for the cohort.

To prepare the library, the immunoSEQ multiplex PCR assay was applied. The authors' analysis ran thus. To diagnose cytomegalovirus status from the catalog of TCR beta chain sequences, a statistical classification framework was built. TCRdb holds this immuneACCESS table with in-frame rearrangements only. Some clones are missing; in checked studies, unresolved V genes explain under half, and the rest has no known cause. The V and J calls and the clone size are those of that table, but D and trimming were determined from the DNA. The sample records approximately 190,000 clones, approximately 82% of which are singletons. The ten largest clonotypes hold 13% of the sample.

Sequenced material: PBMCs. This TCR was recovered from a woman in her 30s in good health and CMV-seropositive. The sequence joins TRBV5-4 to TRBJ2-7, with TRBD2 tentatively as D gene (6 bases match). For the CDR3, the sequence is CASNTPGESYEQYF. The DNA is TGTGCCAGCAACACGCCGGGGGAATCCTACGAGCAGTACTTC.